One T cell receptor beta chain is described in this entry. The antigen remains undetermined. Relative to the germline gene, one junction end is altered; a read error may explain this. Germline V gene lookup returns CDR1 MNHEY and CDR2 SVGAGI. The CDR3 loop spans 15 amino acids. The record originates from a study of post-analysis software for immune sequencing data. Study-level findings and limits: Compared against controls, patients with multiple sclerosis displayed significantly lower normalized Chao1 diversity. Controls showed lower frequencies than patients for several TRBV segments, and TRBV5-6, TRBV5-1 and TRBV20-1 were among these.

Presence of unique molecular identifiers characterized the TCR beta cDNA libraries. TCRdb reprocessed the PCR reads with MiXCR, giving one entry per CDR3 protein. The sample lists 750,000 to 950,000 distinct CDR3 sequences; around 50% were seen once. Specimen: blood. This sequence joins TRBV6-5 and TRBJ2-1; TRBD2 matches at 10 bases. The sequence was obtained from a girl aged 10 to 17 with multiple sclerosis. The CDR3 protein is CASSSQRGGYSEQFF. The CDR3, as DNA: TGTGCCAGCAGTAGCCAGCGGGGGGGTTACAGTGAGCAGTTCTTC.